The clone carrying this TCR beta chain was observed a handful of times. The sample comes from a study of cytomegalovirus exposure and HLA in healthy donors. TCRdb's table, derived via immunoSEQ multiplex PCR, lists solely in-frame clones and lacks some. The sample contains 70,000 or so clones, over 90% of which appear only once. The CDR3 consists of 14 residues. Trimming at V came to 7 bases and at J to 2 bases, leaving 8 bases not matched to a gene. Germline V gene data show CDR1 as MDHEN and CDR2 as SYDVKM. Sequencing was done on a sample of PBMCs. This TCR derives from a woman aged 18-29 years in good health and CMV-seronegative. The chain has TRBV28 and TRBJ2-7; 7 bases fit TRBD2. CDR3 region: CASMGGRPPYEQYF. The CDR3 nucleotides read TGTGCCAGCATGGGGGGGAGGCCCCCCTACGAGCAGTACTTC.